Shown below are 23 T cell receptor beta chains from a single sample sequenced in a study of blood T cell repertoires in COVID-19. Measured with immunoSEQ multiplex PCR; TCRdb has only the in-frame clones, and not every one. The sample yields 250,000 or so clones, about 88% seen once. The sample comprised peripheral blood. The receptors stem from a man aged 30-40 years with active or convalescent COVID-19.

For this clone: At one of its ends the junction is not consistent with the germline gene, which may arise from a read error. This chain connects TRBV29-1 to TRBJ1-1, with 8 nucleotides matching TRBD1. There are 12 residues in the CDR3. The germline gives CDR1 SQVTM, CDR2 ANQGSEA. The CDR3 region is CSVDRGRGDFVF. The CDR3 coding sequence is TGCAGCGTTGACAGGGGGCGCGGGGATTTCGTCTTT. Full variable domain (rest looked up from reference TRBV29-1 and TRBJ1-1): SAVISQKPSRDICQRGTSLTIQCQVDSQVTMMFWYRQQPGQSLTLIATANQGSEATYESGFVIDKFPISRPNLTFSTLTVSNMSPEDSSIYLCSVDRGRGDFVFGQGTRLTVV.

The V and J genes are TRBV27 and TRBJ1-6; D unclear. The CDR3 length is 14 residues. Germline CDR1 and CDR2: MNHEY and SMNVEV (reference sequence). The V gene lost 6 bases and the J gene lost 7 bases, with 13 bases spanning the gap. CDR3: CASRLDDRNSPLHF. In DNA, the CDR3 is TGTGCCAGCAGACTAGACGATAGGAATTCACCCCTCCACTTT.

A remark on this clone: One end of the junction does not line up with germline, which may come from a read error. This chain links TRBV6-5 with TRBJ2-1; D uncertain. This CDR3 spans 14 amino acids. Germline V gives CDR1 MNHEY, CDR2 SVGAGI. The CDR3 DNA follows: TGTGCCAGCAGCATCACATCCTCCAACAATGAGCAGTTCTTC. Its translation: CASSITSSNNEQFF.

This chain joins TRBV19 and TRBJ1-1; D may be TRBD1 (5 bases). This CDR3 region has 16 residues. V shed 0 bases and J shed 0 bases, with 11 bases lying between them. The germline gives CDR1 LNHDA, CDR2 SQIVND (reference sequence). The CDR3 spells CASSIDGGIMNTEAFF. The CDR3 DNA reads TGTGCCAGTAGTATAGATGGGGGGATAATGAACACTGAAGCTTTCTTT.

V is TRBV7-2 and J is TRBJ2-7; D is possibly TRBD2 (6 bases). The CDR3 length is 15 residues. The germline V gene has CDR1 SGHTA and CDR2 FQGNSA. V lost 5 bases, J lost 1 base, and 15 bases lay in between. This chain's CDR3 is CASSPGTLNSYEQYF. Written as DNA, the CDR3 is TGTGCCAGCAGCCCCGGGACTCTTAATTCCTACGAGCAGTACTTC.

V and J are TRBV7-2 and TRBJ1-6; maybe TRBD1 (5 bases). This CDR3 is 19 amino acids long. Germline V CDR1 and CDR2: SGHTA, FQGNSA. V lost 5 bases and J 4 bases, leaving 24 bases between the germline ends. CDR3 protein: CASSPQGGGYKRYNSPLHF. The CDR3 nucleotides read TGTGCCAGCAGCCCCCAGGGTGGGGGGTATAAGAGATATAATTCACCCCTCCACTTT.

The rearrangement uses TRBV9 and TRBJ1-6; a possible D gene is TRBD1 (5 bases). The CDR3 extends over 20 amino acids. Germline V gives CDR1 SGDLS, CDR2 YYNGEE. V lost 2 bases to trimming and J lost 3 bases, with 24 bases between them. The CDR3 DNA sequence: TGTGCCAGCAGCGTCAGGGCCGACTGGTGGGAAGGAATCTATAATTCACCCCTCCACTTT. Translating it yields CASSVRADWWEGIYNSPLHF.

V usage is TRBV6-4 and J usage is TRBJ1-1; D possibly corresponds to TRBD1 (5 bases). The CDR3 spans 14 residues. Trimming removed 6 bases at V and 2 bases at J, with 13 bases between. Germline V gives CDR1 MRHNA, CDR2 SNTAGT. CDR3 DNA sequence: TGTGCCAGCAGACGCGAGACAGAAAACACTGAAGCTTTCTTT. Translated: CASRRETENTEAFF.

V gene TRBV12-3 or TRBV12-4 combines with J gene TRBJ1-5; the D gene is possibly TRBD1 (6 bases). The germline V and J ends were trimmed by 6 bases and 6 bases, with 9 bases remaining between them. There are 12 residues in the CDR3. DNA for the CDR3: TGTGCCAGCAGACAGGGTGCTCAGCCCCAGCATTTT. It translates to CASRQGAQPQHF.

The CDR3 region is CASSQDLTDRSLPQHF. CDR3 nucleotide sequence: TGCGCCAGCAGCCAAGATCTAACAGATAGATCATTGCCCCAGCATTTT. The chain joins TRBV4-3 to TRBJ1-5; D gene ambiguous. The CDR3 contains 16 residues. The germline V gene encodes CDR1 LGHNA and CDR2 YSLEER. Trimming stripped 0 bases from V and 9 bases from J, with 18 bases between.

V gene TRBV9 combines with J gene TRBJ1-3; unclear D gene. Trimming stripped 0 bases from V and 0 bases from J, with 10 bases between. This CDR3 spans 16 amino acids. The germline V gene encodes CDR1 SGDLS and CDR2 YYNGEE. CDR3 DNA sequence: TGTGCCAGCAGCGTAGACGGCGGATCCTCTGGAAACACCATATATTTT. Translating it yields CASSVDGGSSGNTIYF.

This clone was observed a few times. This sequence joins TRBV2 and TRBJ2-2, with 9 bases that match TRBD2. This CDR3 contains 16 residues. Germline lookup yields CDR1 SNHLY and CDR2 FYNNEI. V lost 6 bases to trimming and J lost 13 bases; unmatched junction nucleotides: 18. CDR3 in amino acids: CASRPPNSGGLFGLFF. The CDR3 region has the DNA TGTGCCAGCAGACCCCCCAATAGCGGGGGTTTGTTTGGGCTGTTTTTT.

This clone appeared once. This rearrangement joins TRBV4-1 to TRBJ2-7, with D unclear. Trimming left V 3 bases short and J 1 base short, with 7 bases between. Per the germline V gene, CDR1 is MGHRA and CDR2 is YSYEKL. The CDR3 runs to 13 residues. This CDR3 is CASSHERSYEQYF. The CDR3 nucleotides are TGCGCCAGCAGCCATGAGAGATCCTACGAGCAGTACTTC.

V is TRBV27 and J is TRBJ1-5; 9 nucleotides match TRBD1. The V gene's germline CDR1 is MNHEY and CDR2 SMNVEV (reference sequence). After removal of 6 bases from V and 2 bases from J, the junction contained 5 bases not matched to a gene. The CDR3 has 15 amino acids. CDR3: CASSRDRVGNQPQHF. CDR3 in DNA: TGTGCCAGCAGCCGGGACAGGGTAGGCAATCAGCCCCAGCATTTT.

This chain's CDR3 is CASSLGRGLQETQYF. DNA for the CDR3: TGTGCCAGCAGCTTAGGTCGGGGTTTACAAGAGACCCAGTACTTC. The chain uses TRBV7-2 and TRBJ2-5; D possibly corresponds to TRBD2 (5 bases). CDR1 is SGHTA and CDR2 is FQGNSA in the germline V gene. V was shortened by 1 base and J by 2 bases, with 11 bases between the two germline ends. The CDR3 length is 15 residues.

This chain uses TRBV6-5 with TRBJ1-1; 11 bases are a match to TRBD1. After removal of 8 bases from V and 1 base from J, the junction contained 6 bases not matched to a gene. The CDR3 loop spans 15 amino acids. CDR1 and CDR2 (germline): MNHEY, SVGAGI. The CDR3 here is CASEDRGRRNTEAFF. DNA for the CDR3: TGTGCCAGCGAGGACAGGGGGCGTCGGAACACTGAAGCTTTCTTT.

Remarks on this clone: Distinct nucleotide sequences in the sample also encode this CDR3. V is TRBV5-1 and J is TRBJ1-5; 7 bases fit TRBD1. Germline V gene sequence: CDR1 SGHRS, CDR2 YFSETQ. V lost 0 bases to trimming and J lost 5 bases; unmatched junction nucleotides: 2. The CDR3 runs 14 residues. The CDR3 DNA reads as TGCGCCAGCAGCTTGGGACAGGGAGATCAGCCCCAGCATTTT. This sequence encodes CASSLGQGDQPQHF.

V usage is TRBV14 and J usage is TRBJ2-5; 7 positions agree with TRBD1. CDR3 length equals 15 residues. V shed 1 base, J shed 1 base, and the junction held 3 bases outside the gene matches. CDR1 and CDR2 from the germline V gene are SGHDN and FVKESK. For the CDR3, the DNA is TGTGCCAGCAGCCAAGGACAGGGTTCCCAAGAGACCCAGTACTTC. This gives the protein CASSQGQGSQETQYF.

The chain combines TRBV23-1 with TRBJ2-3; a weak D match, TRBD1 (6 bases). Being an ORF, TRBV23-1 has a function that is uncertain. Deletions cut 6 bases from V and 13 bases from J, with 17 bases between. The CDR3 covers 12 residues. As DNA, the CDR3 is TGCGCCAGCAGACACAGGGTTGCGTCTAAGTATTTT. Its protein product is CASRHRVASKYF.

This clone appeared once. The gene calls are TRBV5-5 and TRBJ2-7, with D possibly being TRBD1 (6 bases). This CDR3 is 16 amino acids long. With 4 bases removed from V and 0 bases from J, the gap between germline ends came to 17 bases. CDR1 is SGHKS and CDR2 is YYEKEE in the germline V gene (reference sequence). The CDR3 loop is CASSANTDSLSYEQYF. The CDR3 DNA is TGTGCCAGCAGCGCCAACACGGACAGTCTCTCCTACGAGCAGTACTTC. Complete variable domain (other parts from reference TRBV5-5 and TRBJ2-7): DAGVTQSPTHLIKTRGQQVTLRCSPISGHKSVSWYQQVLGQGPQFIFQYYEKEERGRGNFPDRFSARQFPNYSSELNVNALLLGDSALYLCASSANTDSLSYEQYFGPGTRLTVT.

The chain employs TRBV3-1 (or the pseudogene TRBV3-2) and TRBJ2-5, with 11 positions matching TRBD2. V shed 2 bases, J shed 5 bases, and the junction held 19 bases outside the gene matches. This CDR3 region has 20 residues. The germline V gene has CDR1 LGHDT and CDR2 YNNKEL (reference sequence). CDR3 sequence reads: CASSQTGIAGGPLVSETQYF. For the CDR3, the DNA is TGTGCCAGCAGCCAAACCGGAATAGCGGGGGGGCCTTTAGTTTCGGAGACCCAGTACTTC.

This sequence joins TRBV6-5 and TRBJ2-7, with unresolved D. Looked up from germline, CDR1 is MNHEY and CDR2 is SVGAGI. The CDR3 totals 13 residues. V was trimmed by 6 bases and J by 0 bases, leaving 9 bases between them. DNA for the CDR3: TGTGCCAGCAGATCAGGCGACTCCTACGAGCAGTACTTC. This encodes CASRSGDSYEQYF.

The chain employs TRBV15 and TRBJ2-7; D possibly corresponds to TRBD2 (6 bases). The germline gives CDR1 LNHNV, CDR2 YYDKDF (reference sequence). With 1 base removed from V and 7 bases from J, the gap between germline ends came to 11 bases. The CDR3 is 13 residues long. The CDR3 reads CATSRVLGGEQYF. The CDR3 DNA is TGTGCCACCAGCAGAGTCCTTGGGGGGGAGCAGTACTTC.